The 12 T cell receptor beta chains below come from one sample, sequenced in a study of radiation and T cells in renal cell carcinoma. Repertoires were generated with immunoSEQ multiplex PCR, while TCRdb's copy carries only in-frame clones and drops some. The sample consists of approximately 15,000 clones, 58% of them appearing once. Treatment of the sample: treatment-naive control, cytoreductive nephrectomy. Sequenced material: tumor tissue, taken from a patient whose treatment was nephrectomy without radiotherapy. The receptors were sampled from a man between 35 and 55 years old with renal cell carcinoma.

In its sample, this clone was seen a few times. The chain combines TRBV29-1 with TRBJ1-1; D not certain. This CDR3 region has 12 residues. Per germline, CDR1 SQVTM and CDR2 ANQGSEA. Trimming cost V 6 bases and J 5 bases, with 13 bases left between them. In DNA, the CDR3 is TGCAGCGTCCCTGGGCCGGGAACTGAAGCTTTCTTT. Protein sequence: CSVPGPGTEAFF. The full variable domain, in which reference TRBV29-1 and TRBJ1-1 provide the parts outside the CDR3, is SAVISQKPSRDICQRGTSLTIQCQVDSQVTMMFWYRQQPGQSLTLIATANQGSEATYESGFVIDKFPISRPNLTFSTLTVSNMSPEDSSIYLCSVPGPGTEAFFGQGTRLTVV.

V is TRBV6-5 and J is TRBJ2-7, with a possible D match to TRBD1 (6 bases). V was pared by 4 bases and J by 6 bases, with 16 bases between. CDR3 length: 14 residues. CDR1 is MNHEY, CDR2 SVGAGI, per germline. The CDR3 DNA reads TGTGCCAGCAGTTCCACAGGGTCTCGTCGCGAGCAGTACTTC. Translation: CASSSTGSRREQYF.

The table lists this clone with a few counts. The chain employs TRBV4-2 and TRBJ2-2; TRBD2 matches 7 bases. Per the germline V gene, CDR1 is LGHNA and CDR2 is YNFKEQ. J lost 5 bases, V lost 0 bases, and 9 bases had no gene match. CDR3 length equals 17 residues. CDR3 sequence: CASSQDYRAGETGELFF. DNA for the CDR3: TGTGCCAGCAGCCAAGATTACCGGGCGGGGGAAACCGGGGAGCTGTTTTTT.

The chain employs TRBV6-4 and TRBJ2-7; tentatively, D is TRBD1 (5 bases). This CDR3 spans 11 amino acids. Germline-derived CDR1 and CDR2 are MRHNA and SNTAGT. V was pared by 6 bases and J by 5 bases, with 8 bases between. Written as DNA, the CDR3 is TGTGCCAGCAGCCAGGGCCACGAGCAGTACTTC. This sequence encodes CASSQGHEQYF.

The CDR3 sequence is CASRRAGADETQYF. The CDR3 region has the DNA TGCGCCAGCAGACGAGCGGGGGCGGATGAGACCCAGTACTTC. The gene calls are TRBV5-1 and TRBJ2-5; 8 bases fit TRBD2. V was pared by 5 bases and J by 5 bases, with 8 bases of the junction left unmatched. This CDR3 is 14 amino acids long. Per germline, CDR1 SGHRS and CDR2 YFSETQ.

Only a few counts were recorded for this clone. This rearrangement joins TRBV2 to TRBJ1-2, with unresolved D. The length of the CDR3 is 13 residues. Trimming left V 4 bases short and J 4 bases short, with 10 bases between. CDR1 is SNHLY and CDR2 is FYNNEI in the germline V gene. In DNA, the CDR3 is TGTGCCAGCAGTGCTAGCGTACGCTATGGCTACACCTTC. Its protein is CASSASVRYGYTF.

The chain carries TRBV6-1 and TRBJ1-4; TRBD1 agrees at 7 bases. The CDR3 runs 15 residues. Per germline, CDR1 MNHNS and CDR2 SASEGT. V was pared by 3 bases and J by 7 bases, with 8 bases of the junction left unmatched. The CDR3 loop reads CASSDGQGVSEKLFF. CDR3 DNA sequence: TGTGCCAGCAGTGATGGGCAGGGGGTTTCTGAAAAACTGTTTTTT.

V is TRBV5-1 and J is TRBJ2-3; no clear D gene. V was shortened by 0 bases and J by 3 bases, with 8 bases between the two germline ends. CDR3 length: 14 amino acids. CDR1 is SGHRS and CDR2 is YFSETQ in the germline V gene. CDR3 sequence reads: CASSLGTETDTQYF. The CDR3 nucleotides are TGCGCCAGCAGCTTGGGTACAGAAACAGATACGCAGTATTTT.

The V gene is TRBV29-1, the J gene TRBJ1-2; D is unclear. The CDR3 sequence is 10 residues long. The germline V gene has CDR1 SQVTM and CDR2 ANQGSEA. The CDR3, as DNA: TGCAGTGTGAAGGGTTATGGCTACACCTTC. Translated, it gives CSVKGYGYTF.

As for this clone: Within the sample, other DNA sequences also encode this same CDR3. This chain uses TRBV9 with TRBJ2-5, with 10 bases matching TRBD2. Trimming took 0 bases from V and 2 from J; bases not matched to a gene: 4. Per germline, CDR1 SGDLS and CDR2 YYNGEE. The CDR3 covers 16 residues. This CDR3 is CASSVVGSGGQETQYF. In DNA form, the CDR3 reads TGTGCCAGCAGCGTAGTTGGTAGCGGGGGGCAAGAGACCCAGTACTTC.

This chain connects TRBV13 to TRBJ1-3, with no clear D. The V and J ends lost 5 bases and 0 bases respectively, with 8 bases between them. This CDR3 is 14 amino acids long. CDR1 and CDR2 from the germline V gene are PRHDT and FYEKMQ (reference sequence). The CDR3 region is CASSPWVSGNTIYF. CDR3 DNA sequence: TGTGCCAGCAGCCCCTGGGTCTCTGGAAACACCATATATTTT.

The gene calls are TRBV5-6 and TRBJ2-7; weak D call: TRBD2 (7 bases). The CDR3 spans 14 residues. Trimming shortened V by 3 bases and J by 7 bases, and 17 bases separated the two germline ends. Germline lookup yields CDR1 SGHDT and CDR2 YYEEEE. CDR3 sequence: CASSSWGGAREQYF. In DNA form, the CDR3 reads TGTGCCAGCAGCTCCTGGGGGGGGGCGAGAGAGCAGTACTTC.